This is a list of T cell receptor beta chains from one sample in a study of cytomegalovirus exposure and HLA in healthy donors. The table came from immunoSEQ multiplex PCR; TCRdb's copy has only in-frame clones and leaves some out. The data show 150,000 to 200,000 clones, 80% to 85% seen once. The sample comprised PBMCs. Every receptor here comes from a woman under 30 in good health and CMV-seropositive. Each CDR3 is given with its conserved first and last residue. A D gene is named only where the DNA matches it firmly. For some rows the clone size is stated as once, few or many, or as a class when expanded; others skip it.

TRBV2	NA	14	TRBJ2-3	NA	TGTGCCAGCCCAGCAGGGTTAAACACAGATACGCAGTATTTT	CASPAGLNTDTQYF
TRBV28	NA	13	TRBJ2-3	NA	TGTGCCAGCCACGGGGTTAGCACAGATACGCAGTATTTT	CASHGVSTDTQYF
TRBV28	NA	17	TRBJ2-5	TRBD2	TGTGCCAGCAGTCCCACGGGGCTAGCGGGGGGAGGGGAGACCCAGTACTTC	CASSPTGLAGGGETQYF
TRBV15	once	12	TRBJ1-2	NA	TGTGCCACCAGCAGGGGGGCGCGGGGCTACACCTTC	CATSRGARGYTF
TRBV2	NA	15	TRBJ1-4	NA	TGTGCCAGCAGTGCACAGGGCCGAACTAATGAAAAACTGTTTTTT	CASSAQGRTNEKLFF
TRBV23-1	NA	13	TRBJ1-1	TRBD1	TGCGCCAGCAGGAGACAGGGAAACACTGAAGCTTTCTTT	CASRRQGNTEAFF
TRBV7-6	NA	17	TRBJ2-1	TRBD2	TGTGCCAGCAGCTTACGCCTAGCGGGGGGAACGGGGTATGAGCAGTTCTTC	CASSLRLAGGTGYEQFF
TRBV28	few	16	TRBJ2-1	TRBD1	TGTGCCAGCAGTTCCCGACAGGGGGCGGTTTACAATGAGCAGTTCTTC	CASSSRQGAVYNEQFF
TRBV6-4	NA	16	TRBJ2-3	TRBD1	TGTGCCAGGGGTATACATCGGGACAGTATAACAGATACGCAGTATTTT	CARGIHRDSITDTQYF
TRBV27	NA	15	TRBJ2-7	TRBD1	TGTGCCAGCAGTTTCGGACAGGGGATCGCCTACGAGCAGTACTTC	CASSFGQGIAYEQYF
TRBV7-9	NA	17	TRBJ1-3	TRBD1	TGTGCCAGCAGCTTAGCGCTAGGACAGGGGGACGGAAACACCATATATTTT	CASSLALGQGDGNTIYF
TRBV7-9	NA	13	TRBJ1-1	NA	TGTGCCAGCAGCTTAGAGAGGAGCGGTGAAGCTTTCTTT	CASSLERSGEAFF
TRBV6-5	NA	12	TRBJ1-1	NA	TGTGCCAGCACCCGAGGGGGCACTGAAGCTTTCTTT	CASTRGGTEAFF
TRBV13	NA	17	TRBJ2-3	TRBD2	TGTGCCAGCAGCTCAATTCTTGACGGGGGGGTGCCGCATACGCAGTATTTT	CASSSILDGGVPHTQYF
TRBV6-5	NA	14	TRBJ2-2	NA	TGTGCCAGCAGTTACTCGGCAGGGTTAGGGGAGCTGTTTTTT	CASSYSAGLGELFF
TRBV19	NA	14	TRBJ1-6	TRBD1	TGTGCCAGTGACCCGGGACAGGGGAATTCACCCCTCCACTTT	CASDPGQGNSPLHF
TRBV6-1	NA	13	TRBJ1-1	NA	TGTGCCAGCAGAGCTCTTATGAACACTGAAGCTTTCTTT	CASRALMNTEAFF
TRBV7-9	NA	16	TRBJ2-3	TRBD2	TGTTCCAGCAGCCCCGGACTAGCGGGGAGCACAGATACGCAGTATTTT	CSSSPGLAGSTDTQYF
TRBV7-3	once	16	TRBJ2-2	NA	TGTGCCAGCAGCTCGCCGTGGGGGGTCAACACCGGGGAGCTGTTTTTT	CASSSPWGVNTGELFF
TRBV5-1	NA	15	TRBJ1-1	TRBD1	TGCGCCAGCAGCATCGGGCCCACAGGGGGCACTGAAGCTTTCTTT	CASSIGPTGGTEAFF
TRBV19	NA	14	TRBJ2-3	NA	TGTGCCACCGCCTTAGGGGTCAGCACAGATACGCAGTATTTT	CATALGVSTDTQYF
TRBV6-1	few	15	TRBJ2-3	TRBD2	TGTGCCAGCACTCGACTAGCGGGGGGGCCAGATACGCAGTATTTT	CASTRLAGGPDTQYF
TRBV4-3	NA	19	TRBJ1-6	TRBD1	TGCGCCAGCAGCCAAGATGGCCCAGGGGGTAGTATCTATAATTCACCCCTCCACTTT	CASSQDGPGGSIYNSPLHF
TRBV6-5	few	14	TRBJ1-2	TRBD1	TGTGCCAGCAGCTATACAGGGGGCAGCTATGGCTACACCTTC	CASSYTGGSYGYTF
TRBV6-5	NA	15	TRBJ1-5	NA	TGTGCCAGCGGCCGGGGTGGAATTAGCAATCAGCCCCAGCATTTT	CASGRGGISNQPQHF
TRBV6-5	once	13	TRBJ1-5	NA	TGTGCCAGCGGAAAGGGGCGTTTTCAGCCCCAGCATTTT	CASGKGRFQPQHF
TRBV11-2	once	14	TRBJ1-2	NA	TGTGCCAGCAGCTTAGAAAGAGGGAACTATGGCTACACCTTC	CASSLERGNYGYTF